A single sample is the source of the 24 T cell receptor beta chains below, sequenced in a study of T-cell reconstitution after alpha-beta-depleted transplantation in children. Researchers prepared the TCRbeta library using unique molecular identifiers, the study reports. A single record per CDR3 protein comes from TCRdb applying MiXCR to the PCR reads. The table lists 7,500 to 9,500 distinct CDR3 sequences, roughly 13% of them singletons. The input for sequencing was PBMCs, mostly from graft donor cells, taken 60 days after TCRalphabeta/CD19-depleted stem cell transplant. These receptors were obtained from a patient aged 2-10 years who had a stem cell transplant for inherited bone marrow failure, so the T cells may come from the graft donor.

In this sample, this clonotype turned up many times. The V call is TRBV4-3, the J call TRBJ2-5; D unresolved. Germline values: CDR1 LGHNA, CDR2 YSLEER. V was trimmed by 0 bases and J by 2 bases, leaving 16 bases between them. The CDR3 has 17 amino acids. Here the CDR3 DNA reads TGCGCCAGCAGCCAAGATTTTGTATCCTTGATTCAAGAGACCCAGTACTTC. Protein product: CASSQDFVSLIQETQYF.

This clonotype was detected ten times or more. J is TRBJ2-7 and V is TRBV9, with 7 bases matching TRBD1. This CDR3 is 16 amino acids long. The germline V gene encodes CDR1 SGDLS and CDR2 YYNGEE. J lost 2 bases, V lost 0 bases, and 8 bases had no gene match. CDR3 sequence (DNA): TGTGCCAGCAGCGTAGGCGGACAGGCTGCTACCTACGAGCAGTACTTC. Translation: CASSVGGQAATYEQYF.

The chain couples TRBV7-2 to TRBJ2-3; the D is unclear. V lost 5 bases and J 4 bases, leaving 10 bases between the germline ends. The germline V gene encodes CDR1 SGHTA and CDR2 FQGNSA. The CDR3 sequence is 13 residues long. The CDR3 loop reads CASSQNMADTQYF. For the CDR3, the DNA is TGTGCCAGCAGCCAGAACATGGCAGATACGCAGTATTTT.

This clonotype is judged medium-sized. The chain couples TRBV7-9 to TRBJ1-2, with a weak D call TRBD1 (6 bases). With 7 bases removed from V and 5 bases from J, the gap between germline ends came to 14 bases. CDR3 size: 13 residues. The germline gives CDR1 SEHNR, CDR2 FQNEAQ (reference sequence). In DNA form, the CDR3 reads TGTGCCAGCACCGATCAGGGGTCTTATGGCTACACCTTC. Protein product: CASTDQGSYGYTF. Full variable domain (remainder filled in from reference TRBV7-9 and TRBJ1-2): DTGVSQNPRHKITKRGQNVTFRCDPISEHNRLYWYRQTLGQGPEFLTYFQNEAQLEKSRLLSDRFSAERPKGSFSTLEIQRTEQGDSAMYLCASTDQGSYGYTFGSGTRLTVV.

Ten or more counts support this clonotype. The chain uses TRBV6-5 and TRBJ2-5; possible D gene TRBD1, 6 bases. The CDR3 is made up of 14 amino acids. The V and J ends lost 4 bases and 3 bases respectively, with 12 bases between them. CDR1 MNHEY and CDR2 SVGAGI come from the germline V gene. Written as DNA, the CDR3 is TGTGCCAGCAGTTCCCAGGGGCGAGAAGAGACCCAGTACTTC. Its translation: CASSSQGREETQYF.

By its share, this clonotype is medium-sized. The J gene is TRBJ2-7, the V gene TRBV4-3, with 9 bases matching TRBD2. V lost 1 base, J lost 2 bases, and 9 bases stayed unmatched. The CDR3 consists of 17 residues. Germline V gene data show CDR1 as LGHNA and CDR2 as YSLEER. CDR3 sequence (DNA): TGCGCCAGCAGCCAAGCTCGGGGGACTAGCCTCCCCTACGAGCAGTACTTC. This sequence encodes CASSQARGTSLPYEQYF.

In this sample, this clonotype turned up many times. V gene TRBV28 combines with J gene TRBJ2-1; 9 positions match TRBD2. The CDR3 sequence is 16 residues long. Germline assignment: CDR1 MDHEN and CDR2 SYDVKM. V shed 2 bases, J shed 4 bases, and the junction held 6 bases outside the gene matches. This chain's CDR3 is CASSLGAGGPYNEQFF. CDR3 in DNA: TGTGCCAGCAGTTTAGGGGCGGGAGGGCCATACAATGAGCAGTTCTTC. The whole variable domain, filled in from reference TRBV28 and TRBJ2-1, reads DVKVTQSSRYLVKRTGEKVFLECVQDMDHENMFWYRQDPGLGLRLIYFSYDVKMKEKGDIPEGYSVSREKKERFSLILESASTNQTSMYLCASSLGAGGPYNEQFFGPGTRLTVL.

The chain employs TRBV4-3 and TRBJ1-1; D is undetermined. Germline V gene sequence: CDR1 LGHNA, CDR2 YSLEER. Between the trimmed V and J ends, which lost 0 bases and 3 bases, there was a span of 11 bases. The CDR3 has 15 amino acids. The CDR3 DNA reads TGCGCCAGCAGCCAAGATCTTAGGCGGTACACTGAAGCTTTCTTT. Translation: CASSQDLRRYTEAFF.

This clonotype was seen at least ten times. This chain uses TRBV7-2 with TRBJ2-7, with TRBD2 identical over 7 bases. The CDR3 is made up of 15 amino acids. V lost 1 base to trimming and J lost 0 bases; unmatched junction nucleotides: 3. Germline lookup yields CDR1 SGHTA and CDR2 FQGNSA. The CDR3 loop is CASSLEGLFSYEQYF. In nucleotides, the CDR3 is TGTGCCAGCAGCTTAGAGGGACTATTCTCCTACGAGCAGTACTTC.

This clonotype showed up many times. A junction boundary mismatches the germline segment, possibly from a read error. CDR3 loop: CASSLAGGFTDTQYF. The CDR3, as DNA: TGTGCCAGCAGCCTAGCGGGAGGTTTCACAGATACGCAGTATTTT. The chain employs TRBV7-9 and TRBJ2-3, with 11 bases lining up with TRBD2. The CDR3 has 15 residues. CDR1 and CDR2 from the germline V gene are SEHNR and FQNEAQ (reference sequence).

This clonotype was picked up many times. This chain joins TRBV28 and TRBJ2-1; 12 bases match TRBD2. The CDR3 spans 17 residues. Trimming took 2 bases from V and 7 from J; bases not matched to a gene: 9. Germline lookup yields CDR1 MDHEN and CDR2 SYDVKM. CDR3 DNA: TGTGCCAGCAGTTTAGTCGCGGGACTAGCGGGCCCTAATGAGCAGTTCTTC. Residues: CASSLVAGLAGPNEQFF.

This clonotype appeared many times. Written as DNA, the CDR3 is TGCAGTGCGGGACCTGGACTCCCCAAAGAGACCCAGTACTTC. This sequence encodes CSAGPGLPKETQYF. The V gene is TRBV20-1, the J gene TRBJ2-5; D may correspond to TRBD1 or TRBD2 (5 bases each). Between the trimmed V and J ends, which lost 6 bases and 3 bases, there was a span of 17 bases. CDR3 length: 14 residues. The V gene's germline CDR1 is DFQATT and CDR2 SNEGSKA (reference sequence).

This clonotype qualifies as medium-sized. The chain couples TRBV4-3 to TRBJ2-1, with D perhaps given as TRBD1 or TRBD2 (5 bases each). This CDR3 has 18 amino acids. Germline lookup yields CDR1 LGHNA and CDR2 YSLEER. V gave up 0 bases and J gave up 1 base, with 16 bases separating them. The CDR3 coding sequence is TGCGCCAGCAGCCAAGAAATGGATCGGGGCCTTTCCTACAATGAGCAGTTCTTC. Protein product: CASSQEMDRGLSYNEQFF.

This clonotype was seen repeatedly, ten times or more. This sequence joins TRBV7-2 and TRBJ2-1; unclear D gene. The germline V gene has CDR1 SGHTA and CDR2 FQGNSA. The length of the CDR3 is 15 residues. The V end was cut by 0 bases, the J end by 2 bases, with 8 bases between. The CDR3 coding sequence is TGTGCCAGCAGCTTAGCGGTGGTAGCCTACAATGAGCAGTTCTTC. It is translated as CASSLAVVAYNEQFF.

Many counts were recorded for this clonotype. This chain uses TRBV7-9 with TRBJ1-5, with D possibly matching TRBD1 (6 bases). Germline V gene sequence: CDR1 SEHNR, CDR2 FQNEAQ (reference sequence). Trimming left V 1 base short and J 11 bases short, with 18 bases between. The CDR3 covers 15 residues. The CDR3 sequence is CASSLGWGGPSAQHF. The CDR3, as DNA: TGTGCCAGCAGCTTAGGATGGGGGGGCCCCTCGGCCCAGCATTTT.

The table lists this clonotype with many counts. V and J are TRBV9 and TRBJ1-1, with D possibly TRBD1 on 5 matching bases. V gave up 1 base and J gave up 2 bases, with 9 bases separating them. Germline V gene data show CDR1 as SGDLS and CDR2 as YYNGEE. The CDR3 contains 14 residues. Written as DNA, the CDR3 is TGTGCCAGCAGCGTATCAGGGTCTAACACTGAAGCTTTCTTT. Its translation: CASSVSGSNTEAFF.

This clonotype was seen ten or more times. The gene calls are TRBV12-3 or TRBV12-4 and TRBJ2-2; no reliable D call. The V end was cut by 6 bases, the J end by 5 bases, with 16 bases between. CDR3 size: 15 residues. In nucleotides, the CDR3 is TGTGCCAGCAGCCCTCGCGGTTCAGGAACCGGGGAGCTGTTTTTT. The encoded protein is CASSPRGSGTGELFF.

The sample holds many counts of this clonotype. The V gene is TRBV27, the J gene TRBJ2-7; D might be TRBD2 (6 bases). The CDR3 totals 13 residues. The V end lost 5 bases, the J end lost 0 bases, and 8 bases lay between the germline ends. The germline V gene has CDR1 MNHEY and CDR2 SMNVEV (reference sequence). The CDR3, as DNA: TGTGCCAGCAGTCCGACTAGCTCCTACGAGCAGTACTTC. This gives the protein CASSPTSSYEQYF.

This clonotype was seen ten or more times. Just one base apart from a much larger clone, this may be a read error. This rearrangement joins TRBV25-1 to TRBJ2-5; D possibly corresponds to TRBD2 (6 bases). Germline CDR1 is MGHDK and CDR2 is SYGVNS. The CDR3 is made up of 14 amino acids. V was trimmed by 9 bases and J by 5 bases, leaving 19 bases between them. The CDR3, as DNA: TGTGCCAGTCGTTTTAACGGGGGTTTGGAGACCCAGTACTTC. This gives the protein CASRFNGGLETQYF.

This clonotype occurred many times. The V and J genes are TRBV5-1 and TRBJ2-5; perhaps TRBD2 as D (6 bases). Germline V gene data show CDR1 as SGHRS and CDR2 as YFSETQ. Trimming took off 4 bases at V and 5 bases at J, with 18 bases between the two ends. The CDR3 runs to 15 residues. The CDR3 loop reads CASSPSEGRVETQYF. The CDR3, as DNA: TGCGCCAGCAGCCCCTCGGAGGGCCGGGTGGAGACCCAGTACTTC.

This clonotype has a count of ten or more. This chain joins TRBV14 and TRBJ2-5; TRBD2 aligns across 7 bases. The CDR3 consists of 16 residues. Trimming cost V 0 bases and J 1 base; bases outside gene matches: 5. Germline CDR1 and CDR2: SGHDN and FVKESK. CDR3 region: CASSQDWDYFQETQYF. CDR3 in DNA: TGTGCCAGCAGCCAAGATTGGGACTACTTCCAAGAGACCCAGTACTTC.

This clonotype appeared many times. This chain connects TRBV20-1 to TRBJ2-7; 8 bases agree with TRBD1. Trimming at V came to 0 bases and at J to 1 base, leaving 5 bases not matched to a gene. CDR3 length: 15 residues. Germline V CDR1 and CDR2: DFQATT, SNEGSKA (reference sequence). CDR3 coding DNA: TGCAGTGCTAGAGATCCGGGGACAGGATCCTACGAGCAGTACTTC. Its protein product is CSARDPGTGSYEQYF.

This clonotype was seen repeatedly, ten times or more. This chain joins TRBV18 and TRBJ1-3; D is ambiguous. In germline, CDR1 is KGHSH, CDR2 LQKENI. The CDR3 consists of 13 residues. The V end was cut by 2 bases, the J end by 4 bases, with 6 bases between. The CDR3: CASSPITGNTIYF. CDR3 DNA: TGTGCCAGCTCACCAATCACAGGAAACACCATATATTTT.

This clonotype was counted ten times or more. The V gene is TRBV12-3 or TRBV12-4, the J gene TRBJ2-5; TRBD1 is a possible D gene (5 bases). The CDR3 is 14 residues long. Trimming took 3 bases from V and 5 from J, leaving 13 bases between them. CDR3 in amino acids: CASSFMVGAETQYF. The CDR3 DNA reads TGTGCCAGCAGTTTTATGGTTGGGGCGGAGACCCAGTACTTC.